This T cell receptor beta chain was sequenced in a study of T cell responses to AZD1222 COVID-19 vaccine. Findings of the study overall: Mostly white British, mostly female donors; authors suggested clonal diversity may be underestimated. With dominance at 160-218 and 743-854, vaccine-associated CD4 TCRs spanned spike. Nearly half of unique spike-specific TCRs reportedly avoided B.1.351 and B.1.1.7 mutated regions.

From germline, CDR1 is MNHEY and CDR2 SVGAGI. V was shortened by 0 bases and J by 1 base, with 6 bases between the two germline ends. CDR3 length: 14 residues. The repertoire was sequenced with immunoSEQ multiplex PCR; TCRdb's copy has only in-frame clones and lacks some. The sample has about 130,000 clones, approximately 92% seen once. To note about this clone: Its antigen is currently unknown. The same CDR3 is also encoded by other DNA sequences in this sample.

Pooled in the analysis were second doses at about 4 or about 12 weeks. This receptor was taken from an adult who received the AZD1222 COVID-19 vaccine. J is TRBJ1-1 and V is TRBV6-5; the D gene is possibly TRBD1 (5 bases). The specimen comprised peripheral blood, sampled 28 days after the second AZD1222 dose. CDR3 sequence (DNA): TGTGCCAGCAGTTACTCAACAGGGAACACTGAAGCTTTCTTT. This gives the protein CASSYSTGNTEAFF.